This TCR beta chain was captured in a study of cytomegalovirus exposure and HLA in healthy donors. Comments on this clone: Its specificity is not known.

CDR1 MDHEN and CDR2 SYDVKM come from the germline V gene. The trim removed 6 bases at V and 2 bases at J, leaving 8 bases unmatched. The CDR3 has 15 amino acids. Overall study results and limits: The listing of roughly 160 TCR beta chains classed them as cytomegalovirus-associated.

The protocol was immunoSEQ multiplex PCR, while the TCRdb copy is restricted to in-frame clones and leaves out a portion. The sample gives about 64,000 clones, about 91% of which show up once; over 1% is in the top ten. The receptor was derived from a woman between 18 and 30 years old in good health and CMV-seronegative. Sequencing input: PBMCs. V usage is TRBV28 and J usage is TRBJ2-7, with TRBD1 identical over 9 bases. CDR3 residues: CASRPPGTGPYEQYF. DNA for the CDR3: TGTGCCAGCAGACCCCCCGGGACAGGGCCCTACGAGCAGTACTTC.